This T cell receptor beta chain was identified during a study of blood T cell repertoires in COVID-19. Whole-study context: There were acute and convalescent COVID-19 samples, and they came from the United States, Italy and Spain.

There are 11 residues in the CDR3. V lost 4 bases to trimming and J lost 5 bases, with 5 bases between them. The germline CDR1 and CDR2 sequences are KGHDR and SFDVKD. Methods used by the authors: Reference gene primer amplification in the assay estimated nucleated cell counts. Here immunoSEQ multiplex PCR was the method, and the copy in TCRdb shows in-frame clones only, minus some. That table gives V, J and clone size, and the DNA gave D and trimming. The table shows hundreds of thousands of clones, with around 84% occurring only once. Participants were aged 18 to 89 years from about two dozen US areas.

This chain joins TRBV24-1 and TRBJ2-7, with a possible D match to TRBD1 (5 bases). Sample: PBMCs or T cells enriched from blood (not recorded which). This receptor was obtained from a man between 35 and 55 years old who had recovered from COVID-19. The CDR3 sequence is CATSDRDEQYF. CDR3 nucleotide sequence: TGTGCCACCAGTGACAGGGACGAGCAGTACTTC.